These 10 T cell receptor beta chains came from one sample sequenced in a study of blood T cell repertoires in COVID-19. Profiled with immunoSEQ multiplex PCR; TCRdb holds only in-frame clones, not every one. The repertoire consists of some 250,000 clones, with roughly four fifths occurring once and the leading ten covering over 10%. Sequencing was performed on peripheral blood. Receptors originate from a woman aged 55-69 years with active or convalescent COVID-19.

As regards this clone: The identical CDR3 is also encoded by other nucleotide sequences in the sample. The chain carries TRBV19 and TRBJ2-7, with TRBD1 matching over 10 bases. The CDR3 sequence is 14 residues long. The junction had 2 bases not matched to a gene; V was cut back by 3 bases and J by 3 bases. The germline CDR1 and CDR2 sequences are LNHDA and SQIVND (reference sequence). CDR3 loop: CASSIRTGGYEQYF. Here the CDR3 DNA reads TGTGCCAGTAGTATTAGGACAGGGGGCTACGAGCAGTACTTC.

Written as DNA, the CDR3 is TGCGCCAGCAGCGCCACACAAGAGACCCAGTACTTC. Amino acids: CASSATQETQYF. The chain employs TRBV5-1 and TRBJ2-5, with D unclear. The germline gives CDR1 SGHRS, CDR2 YFSETQ. The length of the CDR3 is 12 residues. Trimming removed 4 bases at V and 2 bases at J, with 6 bases between.

The V call is TRBV4-1, the J call TRBJ1-2; 12 bases agree with TRBD1. With V trimmed by 4 bases and J by 6 bases, 12 bases remained unmatched. Germline V gene sequence: CDR1 MGHRA, CDR2 YSYEKL. This CDR3 has 17 residues. CDR3 loop: CASSPSGTGGKGDGYTF. The CDR3 coding sequence is TGCGCCAGCAGCCCCTCCGGGACAGGGGGCAAAGGCGATGGCTACACCTTC.

The chain employs TRBV6-2 or TRBV6-3 and TRBJ1-6; 9 bases line up with TRBD1. The germline V gene has CDR1 MNHEY and CDR2 SVGEGT. V lost 2 bases, J lost 6 bases, and 2 bases stayed unmatched. The CDR3 spans 15 residues. The CDR3 DNA follows: TGTGCCAGCAGTTACACGACAGGGGGTAATTCACCCCTCCACTTT. Translated, it gives CASSYTTGGNSPLHF.

The chain employs TRBV28 and TRBJ1-2; 8 positions match TRBD1. This CDR3 is built from 14 residues. From germline, CDR1 is MDHEN and CDR2 SYDVKM. V lost 4 bases, J lost 6 bases, and 7 bases stayed unmatched. The CDR3 loop reads CASSSPGQGDGYTF. The CDR3 DNA reads as TGTGCCAGCAGTTCCCCCGGACAGGGCGATGGCTACACCTTC.

The rearrangement joins TRBV10-3 to TRBJ1-5, with TRBD1 matching over 9 bases. Germline-derived CDR1 and CDR2 are ENHRY and SYGVKD. This CDR3 region has 13 residues. Trimming at V came to 4 bases and at J to 5 bases, leaving 0 bases not matched to a gene. The CDR3 sequence is CAISGTGDQPQHF. The CDR3 DNA follows: TGTGCCATCAGTGGGACAGGGGATCAGCCCCAGCATTTT.

The rearrangement joins TRBV5-1 to TRBJ1-1; maybe TRBD1 (6 bases). Germline V lookup: CDR1 SGHRS, CDR2 YFSETQ. The CDR3 is 16 amino acids. The V gene lost 0 bases and the J gene lost 2 bases, with 14 bases spanning the gap. The CDR3 sequence is CASSLGTATVNTEAFF. CDR3 bases: TGCGCCAGCAGCTTGGGGACAGCAACTGTAAACACTGAAGCTTTCTTT.

The chain employs TRBV7-9 and TRBJ1-4; D remains unclear. The V end lost 7 bases, the J end lost 7 bases, and 19 bases lay between the germline ends. The CDR3 extends over 15 amino acids. From germline, CDR1 is SEHNR and CDR2 FQNEAQ (reference sequence). The CDR3 sequence is CASTVQQAGGEKLFF. In nucleotides, the CDR3 is TGTGCCAGCACCGTCCAGCAGGCGGGTGGTGAAAAACTGTTTTTT. The full variable domain, with the rest looked up from reference TRBV7-9 and TRBJ1-4, is DTGVSQNPRHKITKRGQNVTFRCDPISEHNRLYWYRQTLGQGPEFLTYFQNEAQLEKSRLLSDRFSAERPKGSFSTLEIQRTEQGDSAMYLCASTVQQAGGEKLFFGSGTQLSVL.

The V call is TRBV5-1, the J call TRBJ1-1, with TRBD1 as a possible D gene (6 bases). CDR3 size: 14 residues. CDR1 is SGHRS, CDR2 YFSETQ, per germline. The germline V and J ends were trimmed by 1 base and 11 bases, with 18 bases remaining between them. This CDR3 is CASSLPSEGRGAFF. The CDR3 DNA sequence: TGCGCCAGCAGCTTGCCGTCCGAGGGTAGGGGGGCTTTCTTT.

V and J are TRBV19 and TRBJ1-1; TRBD1 agrees at 7 bases. Losses at the gene ends were 5 bases for V and 1 base for J; bases not matched to a gene: 7. The germline V gene has CDR1 LNHDA and CDR2 SQIVND (reference sequence). This CDR3 is built from 15 residues. For the CDR3, the DNA is TGTGCCAGTAGTCCCCGGGACAGAGAGAACACTGAAGCTTTCTTT. Amino acid sequence: CASSPRDRENTEAFF.